The rows below give T cell receptor beta chains drawn from one sample of a study of early T cells in non-severe SARS-CoV-2 infection. TCRdb reprocessed the 5' RACE reads with MiXCR, giving one entry per CDR3 protein. This sample carries 60,000 or so distinct CDR3 sequences, around 8.9% of them seen once, and the ten largest clones take under 20%. Sequencing was performed on whole blood. The receptors here all came from an adult who was a healthcare worker with PCR-confirmed SARS-CoV-2 infection or an uninfected control (not recorded which). Each CDR3 is given with its conserved first and last residue. A D gene is named only where the DNA matches it firmly. Rows give clone size only sometimes, using once, few, many, or a class for an expanded clone.

V gene,clone size,D gene,J gene,CDR3 protein,CDR3 DNA
TRBV6-1,.,.,TRBJ1-1,CASREGSWLF,TGTGCCAGCCGCGAAGGGTCGTGGCTCTTT
TRBV20-1,many,.,TRBJ1-5,CSAILMNPGNPNSNQPQHF,TGCAGTGCTATCCTGATGAACCCGGGGAATCCTAATAGCAATCAGCCCCAGCATTTT
TRBV29-1,many,.,TRBJ1-1,CSAAPGTEAFF,TGCAGCGCAGCCCCAGGGACTGAAGCTTTCTTT
TRBV6-2/TRBV6-3,.,TRBD2,TRBJ2-2,CASSHLGGAVTGELFF,TGTGCCAGCAGTCACCTGGGAGGGGCAGTCACCGGGGAGCTGTTTTTT
TRBV7-2,.,TRBD1,TRBJ2-6,CASSDGTGPSSGANVLTF,TGTGCCAGCAGCGACGGGACAGGGCCGAGCTCTGGGGCCAACGTCCTGACTTTC
TRBV4-2,.,.,TRBJ2-5,CASSQDLFGRDAAETQYF,TGTGCCAGCAGCCAAGATCTGTTTGGCAGGGATGCAGCAGAGACCCAGTACTTC
TRBV7-3,once,TRBD1,TRBJ2-1,CASSPGTGNNNEQFF,TGTGCCAGCAGCCCCGGGACAGGGAATAACAATGAGCAGTTCTTC
TRBV7-2,many,.,TRBJ2-2,CASSLGQLTGELFF,TGTGCCAGCAGCTTAGGACAGCTCACCGGGGAGCTGTTTTTT
TRBV7-7,many,TRBD1,TRBJ2-3,CASSSGTATDTQYF,TGTGCCAGCAGTTCCGGGACAGCCACAGATACGCAGTATTTT
TRBV7-2,few,.,TRBJ1-3,CASSLGGSNTIYF,TGTGCCAGCAGCTTAGGAGGTAGCAACACCATATATTTT
TRBV28,many,.,TRBJ1-5,CASSFAQPQHF,TGTGCCAGCAGTTTCGCTCAGCCCCAGCATTTT
TRBV9,few,.,TRBJ2-6,CASSAQSAGANVLTF,TGTGCCAGCAGCGCCCAAAGTGCTGGGGCCAACGTCCTGACTTTC
TRBV10-2,few,TRBD1,TRBJ1-6,CASSEAGGKNSPLHF,TGCGCCAGCAGTGAGGCAGGGGGCAAGAATTCACCCCTCCACTTT
TRBV6-1,.,.,TRBJ2-7,CASSETGSYEQYF,TGTGCCAGCAGTGAAACAGGGAGCTACGAGCAGTACTTC
TRBV28,.,TRBD2,TRBJ2-4,CASSSTSTSGLLKNIQYF,TGTGCCAGCAGTAGTACGTCGACTAGCGGGCTACTCAAAAACATTCAGTACTTC
TRBV20-1,few,.,TRBJ1-2,CSARGGGSRYGYTF,TGCAGTGCTAGAGGGGGAGGGAGCCGTTATGGCTACACCTTC
TRBV28,few,TRBD1,TRBJ2-7,CASSTWDSISYEQYF,TGTGCCAGCAGTACCTGGGACAGCATCTCCTACGAGCAGTACTTC
TRBV4-3,few,.,TRBJ1-1,CASSRTTGTGNTEAFF,TGCGCCAGCAGCCGCACTACAGGGACTGGGAACACTGAAGCTTTCTTT
TRBV4-2,many,TRBD1,TRBJ2-7,CASSQEGTGGVYEQYF,TGTGCCAGCAGCCAAGAGGGGACAGGGGGCGTCTACGAGCAGTACTTC
TRBV28,.,TRBD1,TRBJ2-1,CASTSGTGFNEQFF,TGTGCCAGCACCTCCGGGACAGGGTTCAATGAGCAGTTCTTC
TRBV2,many,TRBD1,TRBJ1-1,CASSSGGMNTEAFF,TGTGCCAGCAGTTCAGGGGGGATGAACACTGAAGCTTTCTTT
TRBV6-6,.,.,TRBJ1-5,CASSYGSSNQPQHF,TGTGCCAGCAGTTACGGTTCGAGCAATCAGCCCCAGCATTTT
TRBV11-3,few,.,TRBJ2-1,CASSSGRNEQFF,TGTGCCAGCAGCTCTGGGAGAAATGAGCAGTTCTTC
TRBV2,.,TRBD2,TRBJ2-1,CASRLGLAGVNNEQFF,TGTGCCAGCAGACTGGGACTAGCGGGGGTGAACAATGAGCAGTTCTTC
TRBV3-1,many,.,TRBJ2-2,CASSQGERQTGELFF,TGTGCCAGCAGCCAAGGAGAGAGGCAGACCGGGGAGCTGTTTTTT
TRBV18,many,.,TRBJ2-4,CASSAPDGKNIQYF,TGTGCCAGCTCAGCCCCCGACGGCAAAAACATTCAGTACTTC
TRBV20-1,.,.,TRBJ1-2,CSARKGFGYTF,TGCAGTGCTAGGAAAGGGTTCGGCTACACCTTC
TRBV7-3,few,TRBD2,TRBJ2-3,CASSLTGTSGPTDTQYF,TGTGCCAGCAGCTTAACGGGGACTAGCGGACCCACAGATACGCAGTATTTT
TRBV12-3/TRBV12-4,.,.,TRBJ2-7,CASSFQLGIYEQYF,TGTGCCAGCAGTTTCCAACTAGGGATCTACGAGCAGTACTTC
TRBV5-1,few,.,TRBJ2-4,CATRAEENIQYF,TGCGCCACCAGGGCGGAGGAAAACATTCAGTACTTC
TRBV28,.,.,TRBJ2-3,CASSLEGPVKDTQYF,TGTGCCAGCAGTTTAGAAGGACCTGTGAAGGATACGCAGTATTTT
TRBV29-1,.,.,TRBJ2-6,CSVSHLGSGANVLTF,TGCAGCGTGAGCCACTTGGGCTCTGGGGCCAACGTCCTGACTTTC
TRBV6-1,.,.,TRBJ2-1,CASRPTRAEQFF,TGTGCCAGCAGGCCGACCAGGGCTGAGCAGTTCTTC
TRBV7-2,few,TRBD1,TRBJ1-1,CASRYTGGTEAFF,TGTGCCAGCAGATACACAGGGGGCACTGAAGCTTTCTTT
TRBV28,many,TRBD1,TRBJ2-3,CASSLTGQGVTDTQYF,TGTGCCAGCAGTCTAACGGGACAGGGAGTCACAGATACGCAGTATTTT
TRBV9,many,.,TRBJ1-6,CASSVRQDRSPLHF,TGTGCCAGCAGCGTGCGACAGGATCGTTCACCCCTCCACTTT
TRBV18,many,.,TRBJ1-6,CASSPGNSPLHF,TGTGCCAGCTCACCTGGTAATTCACCCCTCCACTTT
TRBV20-1,many,TRBD2,TRBJ2-1,CSASLTSGLHNEQFF,TGCAGTGCTTCCTTAACTAGCGGACTTCACAATGAGCAGTTCTTC